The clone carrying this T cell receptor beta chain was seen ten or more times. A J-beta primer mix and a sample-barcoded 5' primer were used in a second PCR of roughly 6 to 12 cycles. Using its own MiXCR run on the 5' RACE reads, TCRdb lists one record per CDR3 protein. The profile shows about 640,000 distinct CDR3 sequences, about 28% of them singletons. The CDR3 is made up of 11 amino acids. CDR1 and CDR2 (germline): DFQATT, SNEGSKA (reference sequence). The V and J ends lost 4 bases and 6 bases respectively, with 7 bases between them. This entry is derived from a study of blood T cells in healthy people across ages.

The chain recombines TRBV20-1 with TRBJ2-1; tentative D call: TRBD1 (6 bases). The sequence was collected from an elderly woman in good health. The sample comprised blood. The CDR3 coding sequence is TGCAGTGCTAACAGGGTCAATGAGCAGTTCTTC. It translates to CSANRVNEQFF.